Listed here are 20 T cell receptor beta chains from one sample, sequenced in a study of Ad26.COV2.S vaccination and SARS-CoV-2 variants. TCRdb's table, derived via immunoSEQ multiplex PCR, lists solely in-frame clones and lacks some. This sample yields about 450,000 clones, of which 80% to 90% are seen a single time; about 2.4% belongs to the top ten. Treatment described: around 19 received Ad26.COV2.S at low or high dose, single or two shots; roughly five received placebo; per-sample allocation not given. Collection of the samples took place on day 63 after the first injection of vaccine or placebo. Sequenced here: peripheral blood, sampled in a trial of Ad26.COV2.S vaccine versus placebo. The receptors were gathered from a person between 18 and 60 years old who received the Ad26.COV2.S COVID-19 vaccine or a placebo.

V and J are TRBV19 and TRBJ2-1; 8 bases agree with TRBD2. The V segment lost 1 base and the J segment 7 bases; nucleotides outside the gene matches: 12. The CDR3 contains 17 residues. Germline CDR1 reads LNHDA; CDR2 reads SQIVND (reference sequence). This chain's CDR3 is CASSIGIQRERWNEQFF. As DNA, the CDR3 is TGTGCCAGTAGTATAGGGATCCAGCGGGAGAGGTGGAATGAGCAGTTCTTC.

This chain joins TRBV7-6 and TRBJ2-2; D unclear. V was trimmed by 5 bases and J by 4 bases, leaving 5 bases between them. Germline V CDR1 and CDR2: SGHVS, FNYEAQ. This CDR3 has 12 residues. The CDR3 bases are TGTGCCAGCAGCCACCGCACCGGGGAGCTGTTTTTT. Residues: CASSHRTGELFF.

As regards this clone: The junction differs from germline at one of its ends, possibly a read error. CDR3 in DNA: TGTGCCAGCAGTTTAAGGGACGGTTCCTACAATGAGCAGTTCTTC. Translated, it gives CASSLRDGSYNEQFF. V is TRBV7-3 and J is TRBJ2-1; D tentatively fits TRBD1 or TRBD2 (5 bases each). Germline assignment: CDR1 SGHTA and CDR2 FQGTGA. The CDR3 length is 15 residues.

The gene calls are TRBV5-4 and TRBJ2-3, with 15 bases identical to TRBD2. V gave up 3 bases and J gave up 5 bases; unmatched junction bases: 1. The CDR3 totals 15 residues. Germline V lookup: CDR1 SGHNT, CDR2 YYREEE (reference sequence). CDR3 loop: CASSWTSGGGDTQYF. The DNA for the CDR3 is TGTGCCAGCAGCTGGACTAGCGGGGGGGGAGATACGCAGTATTTT.

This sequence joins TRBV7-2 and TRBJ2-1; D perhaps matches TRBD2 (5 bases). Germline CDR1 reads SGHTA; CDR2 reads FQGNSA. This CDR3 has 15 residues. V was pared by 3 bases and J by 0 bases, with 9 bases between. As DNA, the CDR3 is TGTGCCAGCAGCTTTATGGGGAGCTCCTACAATGAGCAGTTCTTC. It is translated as CASSFMGSSYNEQFF.

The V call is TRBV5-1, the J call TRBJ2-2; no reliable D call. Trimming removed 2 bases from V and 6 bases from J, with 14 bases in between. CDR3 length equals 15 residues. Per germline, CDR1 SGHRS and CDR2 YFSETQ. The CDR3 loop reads CASSLRPDGAGELFF. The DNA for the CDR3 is TGCGCCAGCAGCTTACGTCCGGACGGAGCCGGGGAGCTGTTTTTT.

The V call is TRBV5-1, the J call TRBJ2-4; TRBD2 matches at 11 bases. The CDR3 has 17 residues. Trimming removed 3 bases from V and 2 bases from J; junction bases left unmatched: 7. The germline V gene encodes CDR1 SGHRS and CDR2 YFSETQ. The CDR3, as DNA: TGCGCCAGCAGCTCACAGACTAGCGGGATGACCAAAAACATTCAGTACTTC. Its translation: CASSSQTSGMTKNIQYF. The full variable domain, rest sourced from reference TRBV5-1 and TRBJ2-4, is KAGVTQTPRYLIKTRGQQVTLSCSPISGHRSVSWYQQTPGQGLQFLFEYFSETQRNKGNFPGRFSGRQFSNSRSEMNVSTLELGDSALYLCASSSQTSGMTKNIQYFGAGTRLSVL.

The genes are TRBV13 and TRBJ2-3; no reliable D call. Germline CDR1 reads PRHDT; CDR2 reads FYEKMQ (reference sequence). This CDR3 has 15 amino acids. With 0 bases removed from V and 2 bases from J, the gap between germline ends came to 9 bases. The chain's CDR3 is CASSLGPTPTDTQYF. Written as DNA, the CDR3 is TGTGCCAGCAGCTTAGGACCGACCCCCACAGATACGCAGTATTTT.

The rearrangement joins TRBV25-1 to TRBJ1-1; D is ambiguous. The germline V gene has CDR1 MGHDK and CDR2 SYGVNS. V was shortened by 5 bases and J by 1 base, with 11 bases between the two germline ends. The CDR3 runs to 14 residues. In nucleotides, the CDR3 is TGTGCCAGCAGTAGGAGAGGGTCGAACACTGAAGCTTTCTTT. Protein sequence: CASSRRGSNTEAFF.

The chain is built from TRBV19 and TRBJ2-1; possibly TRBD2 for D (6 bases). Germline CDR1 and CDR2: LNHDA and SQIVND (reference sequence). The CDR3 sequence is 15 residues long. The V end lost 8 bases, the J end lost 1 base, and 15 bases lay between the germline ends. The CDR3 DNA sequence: TGTGCCAGTCAAAGGAGGGGTAATTCCTACAATGAGCAGTTCTTC. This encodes CASQRRGNSYNEQFF.

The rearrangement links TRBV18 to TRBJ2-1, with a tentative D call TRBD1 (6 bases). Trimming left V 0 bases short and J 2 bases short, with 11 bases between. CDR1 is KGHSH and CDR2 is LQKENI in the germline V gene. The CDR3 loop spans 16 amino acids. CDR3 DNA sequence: TGTGCCAGCTCACCACCGCAGGGGCCCCCCTACAATGAGCAGTTCTTC. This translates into CASSPPQGPPYNEQFF.

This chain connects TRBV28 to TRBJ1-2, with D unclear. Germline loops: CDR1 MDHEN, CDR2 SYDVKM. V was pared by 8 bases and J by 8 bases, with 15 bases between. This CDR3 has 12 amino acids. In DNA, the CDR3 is TGTGCCAGCTTATTGAGAAGTTACGGCTACACCTTC. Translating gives CASLLRSYGYTF.

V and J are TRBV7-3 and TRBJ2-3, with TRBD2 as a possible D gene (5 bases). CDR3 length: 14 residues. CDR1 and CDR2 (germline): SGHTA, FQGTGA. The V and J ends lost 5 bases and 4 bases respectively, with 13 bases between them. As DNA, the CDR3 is TGTGCCAGCAGCCCAGGAGGCGGCCCAGATACGCAGTATTTT. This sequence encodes CASSPGGGPDTQYF.

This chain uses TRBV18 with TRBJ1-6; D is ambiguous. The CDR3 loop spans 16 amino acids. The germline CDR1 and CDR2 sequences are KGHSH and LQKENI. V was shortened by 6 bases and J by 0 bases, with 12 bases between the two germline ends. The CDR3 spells CASSPADHSYNSPLHF. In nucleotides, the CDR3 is TGTGCCAGCTCCCCAGCGGACCACTCCTATAATTCACCCCTCCACTTT.

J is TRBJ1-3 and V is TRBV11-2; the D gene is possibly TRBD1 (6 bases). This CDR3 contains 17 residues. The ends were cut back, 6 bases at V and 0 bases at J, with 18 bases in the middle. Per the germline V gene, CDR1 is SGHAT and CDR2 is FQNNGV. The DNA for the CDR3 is TGTGCCAGCAGTCTTGGGGGGCAGCCCTACTCTGGAAACACCATATATTTT. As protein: CASSLGGQPYSGNTIYF.

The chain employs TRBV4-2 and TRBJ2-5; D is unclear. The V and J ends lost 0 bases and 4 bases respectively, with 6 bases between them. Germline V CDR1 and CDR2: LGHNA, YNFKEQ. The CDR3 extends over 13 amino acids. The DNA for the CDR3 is TGTGCCAGCAGCCAAGATCGTCGAGAGACCCAGTACTTC. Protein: CASSQDRRETQYF.

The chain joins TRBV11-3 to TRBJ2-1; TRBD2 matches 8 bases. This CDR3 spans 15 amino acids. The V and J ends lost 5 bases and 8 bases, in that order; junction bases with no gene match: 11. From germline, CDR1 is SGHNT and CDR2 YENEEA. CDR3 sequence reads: CASSRGGQGLDEQFF. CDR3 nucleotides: TGTGCCAGCAGCCGGGGGGGCCAGGGGTTGGATGAGCAGTTCTTC.

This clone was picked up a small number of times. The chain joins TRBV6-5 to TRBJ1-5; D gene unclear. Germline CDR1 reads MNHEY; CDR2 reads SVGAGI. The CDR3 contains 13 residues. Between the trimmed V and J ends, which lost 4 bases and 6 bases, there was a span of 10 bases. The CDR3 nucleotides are TGTGCCAGCAGTTCCGGACGGTTTCAGCCCCAGCATTTT. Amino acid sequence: CASSSGRFQPQHF.

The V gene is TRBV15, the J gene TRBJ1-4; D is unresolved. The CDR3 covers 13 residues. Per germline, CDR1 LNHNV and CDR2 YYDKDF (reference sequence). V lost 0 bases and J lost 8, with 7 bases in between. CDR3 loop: CATSRDLGEKLFF. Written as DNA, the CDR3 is TGTGCCACCAGCAGAGATCTTGGGGAAAAACTGTTTTTT.

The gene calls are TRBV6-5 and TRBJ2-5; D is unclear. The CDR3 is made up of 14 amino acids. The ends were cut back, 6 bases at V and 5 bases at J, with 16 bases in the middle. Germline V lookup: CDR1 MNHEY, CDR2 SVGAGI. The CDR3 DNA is TGTGCCAGCAGCCTACACGCGGCCAAGGAGACCCAGTACTTC. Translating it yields CASSLHAAKETQYF.